This is a list of T cell receptor beta chains from one sample in a study of T cells in Graves' hyperthyroidism and ophthalmopathy. TCRdb itself ran the multiplex PCR reads through MiXCR, one entry per CDR3 protein. Here the sample spans about 400,000 distinct CDR3 sequences, roughly 15% being singletons. What was sequenced was blood. These receptors were collected from a woman between 18 and 30 years old with Graves' hyperthyroidism. The CDR3 runs from the conserved cysteine through the conserved F or W. Fields, in order: J gene, clone size, V gene, CDR3 protein. A clone size is listed for some rows: how often the clone was seen (once, few, many), or a class if it is expanded.

>TRBJ2-7|many|TRBV27
CASSWTGSRYEQYF
>TRBJ2-1|few|TRBV28
CASSLWGAYNEQFF
>TRBJ2-1|NA|TRBV6-2/TRBV6-3
CASSYREGYNEQFF
>TRBJ2-5|many|TRBV20-1
CSARVAGGPETQYF
>TRBJ2-3|NA|TRBV9
CASSAAEGGFDTQYF
>TRBJ2-3|many|TRBV10-3
CAISDMDRMTGDTQYF
>TRBJ2-5|many|TRBV7-9
CASSFSQEYQETQYF
>TRBJ1-2|many|TRBV28
CASSPSGTHNYGYTF
>TRBJ1-3|NA|TRBV10-3
CATASGASGDTIYF
>TRBJ1-2|many|TRBV19
CASRVLTGGYGYTF
>TRBJ2-1|few|TRBV4-1
CASSQGLAGGPGSYNEQFF
>TRBJ2-1|many|TRBV20-1
CSAKGDDYHNEQFF
>TRBJ1-2|many|TRBV27
CASSSRDRSNGYTF
>TRBJ1-2|once|TRBV6-4
CASSYSGQGLYGYTF
>TRBJ2-1|few|TRBV2
CASSEVGAYNEQFF
>TRBJ2-5|many|TRBV7-6
CASSFGHLAIQETQYF
>TRBJ1-5|many|TRBV12-3/TRBV12-4
CASSGDRAPNQPQHF
>TRBJ2-1|many|TRBV28
CASSLSQGANEQFF
>NA|many|TRBV3-1
CASSHLNNEQYF
>TRBJ1-5|few|TRBV30
CAWSHTGNQPQHF
>TRBJ1-5|many|TRBV7-8
CASSLRDRALMMPQHF
>TRBJ1-2|NA|TRBV4-1
CASSQDPRGLNYGYTF
>TRBJ1-4|NA|TRBV13
CASSTRGGNEKLFF
>TRBJ2-3|NA|TRBV4-1
CASSQGALAGDTDTQYF
>TRBJ2-7|many|TRBV12-3/TRBV12-4
CASSLRTSGEGLSYEQYF
>TRBJ1-1|many|TRBV7-6
CASSLDRDTEAFF
>TRBJ2-7|many|TRBV27
CASSLRGNPYEQYF
>TRBJ2-1|NA|TRBV12-3/TRBV12-4
CASSRSGRHNEQFF
>TRBJ2-6|NA|TRBV19
CASSSGQGFSGANVLTF
>TRBJ1-2|few|TRBV11-2
CASSLLRQPLYGYTF
>TRBJ1-5|few|TRBV20-1
CSARKGNSNQPQHF
>TRBJ1-1|many|TRBV5-1
CASSLVSLGRADTEAFF
>TRBJ2-1|many|TRBV7-2
CASSSADNSYNEQFF
>TRBJ1-6|many|TRBV2
CASRLGPSYNSPLHF
>TRBJ1-2|many|TRBV20-1
CSATRGGGRSYGYTF